These 24 T cell receptor beta chains share one sample of origin, sequenced in a study of response to subunit inactivated influenza vaccine (dated by TCRdb to the late 2010s). The library was built by means of RT-PCR. Sequencing was carried out with an Illumina HiSeq 2500. Starting from the raw public reads, TCRdb applied fastp trimming at Q25, assembled clones with MiXCR and retained in-frame beta chains. CDR3 protein sequences are deduplicated, and each keeps its most common genes and DNA. This sample holds around 580,000 distinct CDR3 sequences; about 14% were observed only once. In total, the top ten clones hold more than 9.5% of the sample. The specimen comprised PBMCs from blood, sampled approximately 13 days after vaccination. These receptors originate from a man aged 50 to 59 who received an inactivated influenza vaccine. Donor details come from another sample of the same person, matched by shared clones.

This clonotype turned up a few times. This chain links TRBV11-2 with TRBJ1-2, with D unresolved. V dropped 3 bases and J dropped 4 bases, with 9 bases sitting between them. CDR3 length: 13 residues. Germline loops: CDR1 SGHAT, CDR2 FQNNGV. CDR3 nucleotides: TGTGCCAGCAGCTTTGAAGCTTCCTATGGCTACACCTTC. It specifies CASSFEASYGYTF.

V gene TRBV5-1 combines with J gene TRBJ2-7; no clear D. Germline V gives CDR1 SGHRS, CDR2 YFSETQ. V was shortened by 0 bases and J by 0 bases, with 16 bases between the two germline ends. CDR3 length equals 17 residues. The CDR3 sequence is CASSLGLASGFSYEQYF. The CDR3 DNA sequence: TGCGCCAGCAGCTTGGGTCTGGCCTCCGGGTTCTCCTACGAGCAGTACTTC.

The V and J genes are TRBV5-1 and TRBJ2-7; 12 bases are a match to TRBD2. The trim removed 1 base at V and 8 bases at J, leaving 13 bases unmatched. The CDR3 consists of 17 residues. CDR1 SGHRS and CDR2 YFSETQ come from the germline V gene. The CDR3 coding sequence is TGCGCCAGCAGCTTGCAGGCTAGCGGGAGGGCCGGTTCCCAGCAGTACTTC. Its translation: CASSLQASGRAGSQQYF. The entire variable domain, with the rest obtained from reference TRBV5-1 and TRBJ2-7, is as follows: KAGVTQTPRYLIKTRGQQVTLSCSPISGHRSVSWYQQTPGQGLQFLFEYFSETQRNKGNFPGRFSGRQFSNSRSEMNVSTLELGDSALYLCASSLQASGRAGSQQYFGPGTRLTVT.

In its sample, this clonotype was seen a few times. The rearrangement joins TRBV5-6 to TRBJ2-1, with TRBD2 identical over 9 bases. The J segment lost 8 bases and the V segment lost 6 bases, leaving 12 bases of the junction unmatched. Germline CDR1 reads SGHDT; CDR2 reads YYEEEE. This CDR3 region has 15 residues. The CDR3 loop reads CASTSLVAGVYEQFF. CDR3 nucleotides: TGTGCCAGCACCAGCCTGGTAGCGGGAGTCTATGAGCAGTTCTTC.

This clonotype was found a few times. The J gene is TRBJ2-3, the V gene TRBV3-1; 8 bases fit TRBD2. The CDR3 loop spans 14 amino acids. Trimming took 4 bases from V and 8 from J; bases not matched to a gene: 8. Germline CDR1 reads LGHDT; CDR2 reads YNNKEL (reference sequence). CDR3 DNA sequence: TGTGCCAGCAGCCCCGGACTAGCTGAGGGTACGCAGTATTTT. This codes for CASSPGLAEGTQYF.

This clonotype was detected a few times. This rearrangement joins TRBV7-8 to TRBJ1-1, with a possible D match to TRBD1 (6 bases). The V gene's germline CDR1 is SGHVS and CDR2 FQNEAQ. Trimming removed 5 bases from V and 0 bases from J, with 10 bases in between. The CDR3 sequence is 14 residues long. CDR3 sequence (DNA): TGTGCCAGCAGCGACACAGGGATGAACACTGAAGCTTTCTTT. Residues: CASSDTGMNTEAFF.

This clonotype came up a few times. This chain uses TRBV9 with TRBJ1-2, with TRBD1 matching 9 bases. The J segment lost 5 bases and the V segment lost 3 bases, leaving 8 bases of the junction unmatched. The germline gives CDR1 SGDLS, CDR2 YYNGEE. The CDR3 covers 15 residues. The CDR3 loop reads CASSAPGTGQYGYTF. Here the CDR3 DNA reads TGTGCCAGCAGCGCGCCCGGGACAGGGCAGTATGGCTACACCTTC. The whole variable domain, remainder taken from reference TRBV9 and TRBJ1-2, is DSGVTQTPKHLITATGQRVTLRCSPRSGDLSVYWYQQSLDQGLQFLIQYYNGEERAKGNILERFSAQQFPDLHSELNLSSLELGDSALYFCASSAPGTGQYGYTFGSGTRLTVV.

The rearrangement uses TRBV19 and TRBJ1-2; no firm D call. CDR1 is LNHDA and CDR2 is SQIVND in the germline V gene (reference sequence). The CDR3 spans 15 residues. With 3 bases removed from V and 1 base from J, the gap between germline ends came to 12 bases. Here the CDR3 DNA reads TGTGCCAGTAGTATTCAGACAAGTCTTAACTATGGCTACACCTTC. This gives the protein CASSIQTSLNYGYTF.

The V gene is TRBV12-3 or TRBV12-4, the J gene TRBJ1-5, with a weak D call TRBD1 (6 bases). The CDR3 consists of 15 residues. Trimming shortened V by 3 bases and J by 7 bases, and 16 bases separated the two germline ends. The CDR3: CASSFRGGLGQPQHF. The CDR3 DNA reads TGTGCCAGCAGTTTTAGAGGGGGGTTAGGGCAGCCCCAGCATTTT.

This clonotype was counted only a few times. This sequence joins TRBV4-3 and TRBJ2-3; D might be TRBD2 (6 bases). The CDR3 extends over 17 amino acids. The V end lost 0 bases, the J end lost 0 bases, and 13 bases lay between the germline ends. Germline CDR1 is LGHNA and CDR2 is YSLEER. CDR3: CASSQDRGTSSTDTQYF. DNA of the CDR3: TGCGCCAGCAGCCAAGACCGGGGGACGTCAAGCACAGATACGCAGTATTTT.

The table lists this clonotype with a count of one. The V gene is TRBV7-9, the J gene TRBJ2-7, with D possibly matching TRBD2 (6 bases). V was pared by 3 bases and J by 5 bases, with 14 bases between. The CDR3 consists of 14 residues. The germline V gene has CDR1 SEHNR and CDR2 FQNEAQ (reference sequence). CDR3: CASSFRGIKDEQYF. CDR3 coding DNA: TGTGCCAGCAGCTTCCGGGGGATCAAGGACGAGCAGTACTTC.

This clonotype was seen a few times. The rearrangement uses TRBV11-2 and TRBJ2-7, with 15 bases that match TRBD2. The CDR3 covers 19 residues. Germline lookup yields CDR1 SGHAT and CDR2 FQNNGV. After removal of 1 base from V and 0 bases from J, the junction contained 7 bases not matched to a gene. The CDR3 sequence is CASSLVLGLAGGSSYEQYF. The CDR3 coding sequence is TGTGCCAGCAGCTTAGTTCTCGGACTAGCGGGGGGGAGCTCCTACGAGCAGTACTTC.

The chain has TRBV28 and TRBJ2-5, with unresolved D. Germline V CDR1 and CDR2: MDHEN, SYDVKM. The CDR3 runs 15 residues. V lost 5 bases, J lost 2 bases, and 15 bases lay in between. The CDR3 sequence: CASSAQLWAQETQYF. As DNA, the CDR3 is TGTGCCAGCAGTGCGCAGTTATGGGCTCAAGAGACCCAGTACTTC.

V gene TRBV20-1 combines with J gene TRBJ1-2, with a tentative D call TRBD1 (6 bases). CDR1 and CDR2 from the germline V gene are DFQATT and SNEGSKA (reference sequence). Trimming pared 0 bases from V and 4 bases from J, leaving 12 bases between. There are 14 residues in the CDR3. The CDR3 spells CSARDRDKSYGYTF. CDR3 DNA sequence: TGCAGTGCTAGAGACCGGGACAAGAGCTATGGCTACACCTTC.

The rearrangement joins TRBV4-1 to TRBJ2-6; D is perhaps TRBD2 (7 bases). The germline V and J ends were trimmed by 4 bases and 0 bases, with 16 bases remaining between them. The CDR3 sequence is 18 residues long. Per germline, CDR1 MGHRA and CDR2 YSYEKL. CDR3 coding DNA: TGCGCCAGCAGCCTCCGAACGGGGGGCCGCTCTGGGGCCAACGTCCTGACTTTC. It is translated as CASSLRTGGRSGANVLTF.

This clonotype was observed a few times. DNA of the CDR3: TGTGCCAGCAGTTTCACAGGGGGAAGCTACAATGAGCAGTTCTTC. It translates to CASSFTGGSYNEQFF. The chain combines TRBV28 with TRBJ2-1; 8 nucleotides match TRBD1. Unmatched junction bases numbered 4, after V lost 3 bases and J lost 3 bases. Germline values: CDR1 MDHEN, CDR2 SYDVKM. This CDR3 is 15 amino acids long.

A few counts support this clonotype. The genes are TRBV6-5 and TRBJ1-1, with a possible D match to TRBD1 (5 bases). The V end lost 5 bases, the J end lost 10 bases, and 14 bases lay between the germline ends. The germline V gene has CDR1 MNHEY and CDR2 SVGAGI. The length of the CDR3 is 12 residues. The CDR3 DNA reads TGTGCCAGCAGTCAGGGATCCCTGGGAGCTTTCTTT. Translating gives CASSQGSLGAFF.

The chain combines TRBV4-1 with TRBJ1-1; D is unresolved. V lost 4 bases, J lost 0 bases, and 9 bases lay in between. Per the germline V gene, CDR1 is MGHRA and CDR2 is YSYEKL. The CDR3 is made up of 14 amino acids. The chain's CDR3 is CASSPNLMNTEAFF. CDR3 sequence (DNA): TGCGCCAGCAGCCCCAATTTAATGAACACTGAAGCTTTCTTT.

This clonotype appeared a few times. This CDR3 is CATSSRVYEQYF. Written as DNA, the CDR3 is TGTGCCACCTCTTCCAGGGTATATGAGCAGTACTTC. The chain joins TRBV27 to TRBJ2-7; D is possibly TRBD1 (5 bases). Trimming took 10 bases from V and 7 from J, leaving 17 bases between them. CDR1 and CDR2 from the germline V gene are MNHEY and SMNVEV (reference sequence). The CDR3 loop spans 12 amino acids.

CDR3 amino acids: CASSQDRSPSGNTIYF. The CDR3 DNA sequence: TGCGCCAGCAGCCAAGATCGTTCCCCCTCTGGAAACACCATATATTTT. The rearrangement uses TRBV4-3 and TRBJ1-3; D gene uncertain. The CDR3 contains 16 residues. Per the germline V gene, CDR1 is LGHNA and CDR2 is YSLEER. V was pared by 0 bases and J by 0 bases, with 9 bases between.

The chain carries TRBV11-3 and TRBJ2-2; D is possibly TRBD2 (6 bases). Germline CDR1 and CDR2: SGHNT and YENEEA. The CDR3 is 16 residues long. The V and J ends lost 5 bases and 5 bases respectively, with 18 bases between them. This CDR3 reads CASSLNRGLQTGELFF. The CDR3, as DNA: TGTGCCAGCAGCCTGAATAGGGGACTTCAGACCGGGGAGCTGTTTTTT.

This clonotype has a handful of counts. This chain joins TRBV12-3 or TRBV12-4 and TRBJ2-1; the D is unclear. This CDR3 region has 14 residues. V was cut by 2 bases and J by 0 bases, with 5 bases left in between. This CDR3 reads CASSLHPSYNEQFF. Here the CDR3 DNA reads TGTGCCAGCAGTTTACACCCCTCCTACAATGAGCAGTTCTTC.

This clonotype was observed a few times. The chain couples TRBV7-2 to TRBJ1-1, with D possibly being TRBD1 (5 bases). The CDR3 has 13 residues. Germline V gene sequence: CDR1 SGHTA, CDR2 FQGNSA. V lost 1 base and J lost 7, with 10 bases in between. CDR3 sequence reads: CASSLGTTYEAFF. The CDR3 region has the DNA TGTGCCAGCAGCTTAGGGACAACCTATGAAGCTTTCTTT.

The table lists this clonotype with many counts. The chain carries TRBV5-5 and TRBJ1-4; D is perhaps TRBD1 (5 bases). Germline CDR1 is SGHKS and CDR2 is YYEKEE (reference sequence). The V gene lost 6 bases and the J gene lost 8 bases, with 17 bases spanning the gap. This CDR3 is 14 amino acids long. DNA for the CDR3: TGTGCCAGCACAAAGACGGGGGGGGAAGAAAAACTGTTTTTT. Its protein product is CASTKTGGEEKLFF.